These T cell receptor beta chains were read from a single sample in a study of shared clonotypes between healthy human individuals. Only in-frame clones appear in the TCRdb table, and some are missing; sequencing was by immunoSEQ multiplex PCR. The sample carries millions of clones, approximately 95% recorded once. Sequenced: naive CD4+ T cells sorted from blood. These receptors were collected from a young man in good health. Both conserved end residues are trimmed from each CDR3. The order of the fields is V gene, J gene, CDR3 protein.

V: TRBV6-4; J: TRBJ2-1; CDR3: ASSDSTGVGEQF
V: TRBV30; J: TRBJ2-5; CDR3: AWSLGHYWQETQY
V: TRBV27; J: TRBJ2-2; CDR3: ASSYGGNTGELF
V: TRBV7-8; J: TRBJ2-1; CDR3: ASSLIKGDYNEQF
V: TRBV6-5; J: TRBJ2-3; CDR3: ASSVQGATDTQY
V: TRBV27; J: TRBJ1-5; CDR3: ASSDRRSQPQH
V: TRBV11-3; J: TRBJ1-1; CDR3: ASSLGTGGEAF
V: TRBV28; J: TRBJ1-5; CDR3: ASSKDLASNQPQH
V: TRBV10-2; J: TRBJ2-7; CDR3: ASRSGTSGSYEQY
V: TRBV6-5; J: TRBJ1-1; CDR3: ASSNWDHAEAF
V: TRBV5-1; J: TRBJ2-2; CDR3: ASSESRTGIPGELF
V: TRBV11-2; J: TRBJ2-1; CDR3: ATSEGGGPWVGQF
V: TRBV9; J: TRBJ1-2; CDR3: ASSVKGTNYGYT
V: TRBV29-1; J: TRBJ1-2; CDR3: SVREEEGDGYT
V: TRBV2; J: TRBJ2-7; CDR3: ASRGDRAGPHEQY
V: TRBV18; J: TRBJ2-7; CDR3: ASSPQGLAVSYEQY
V: TRBV19; J: TRBJ2-5; CDR3: ASSNSGGLVETQY
V: TRBV27; J: TRBJ1-1; CDR3: ASSSGGRRAEAF
V: TRBV28; J: TRBJ1-2; CDR3: ASRSLGQGAGYGYT
V: TRBV30; J: TRBJ1-2; CDR3: AWSVGGNPSGYT
V: TRBV7-2; J: TRBJ2-7; CDR3: ASSLDRLSSYEQY
V: TRBV6-1; J: TRBJ1-3; CDR3: ASSGLRGTGNTIY